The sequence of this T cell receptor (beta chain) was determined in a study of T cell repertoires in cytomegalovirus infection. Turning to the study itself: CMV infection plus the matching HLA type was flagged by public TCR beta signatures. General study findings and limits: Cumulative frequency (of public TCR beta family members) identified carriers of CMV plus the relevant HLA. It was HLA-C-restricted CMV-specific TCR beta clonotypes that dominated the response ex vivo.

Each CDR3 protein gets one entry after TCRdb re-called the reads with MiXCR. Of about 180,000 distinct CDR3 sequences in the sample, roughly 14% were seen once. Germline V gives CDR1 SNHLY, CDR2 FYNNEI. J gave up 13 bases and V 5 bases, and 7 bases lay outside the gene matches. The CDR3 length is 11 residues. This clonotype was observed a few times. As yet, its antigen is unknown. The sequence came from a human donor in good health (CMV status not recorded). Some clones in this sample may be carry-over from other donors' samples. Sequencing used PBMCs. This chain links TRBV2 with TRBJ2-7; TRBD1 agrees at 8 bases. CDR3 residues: CASSRTGNNYF. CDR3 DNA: TGTGCCAGCAGTAGGACAGGGAACAACTACTTC.